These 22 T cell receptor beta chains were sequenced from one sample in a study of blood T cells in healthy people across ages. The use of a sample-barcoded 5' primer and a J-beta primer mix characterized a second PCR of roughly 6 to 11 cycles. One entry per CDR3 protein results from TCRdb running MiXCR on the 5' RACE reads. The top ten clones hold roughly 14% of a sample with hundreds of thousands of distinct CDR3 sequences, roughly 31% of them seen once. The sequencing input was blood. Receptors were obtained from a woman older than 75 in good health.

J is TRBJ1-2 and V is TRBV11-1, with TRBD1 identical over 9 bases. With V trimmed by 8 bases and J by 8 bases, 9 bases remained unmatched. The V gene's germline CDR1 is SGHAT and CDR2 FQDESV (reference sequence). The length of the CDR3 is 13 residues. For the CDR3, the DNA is TGTGCCAGCGGCCAGGGACAGGGTGGCGGCTACACCTTC. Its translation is CASGQGQGGGYTF.

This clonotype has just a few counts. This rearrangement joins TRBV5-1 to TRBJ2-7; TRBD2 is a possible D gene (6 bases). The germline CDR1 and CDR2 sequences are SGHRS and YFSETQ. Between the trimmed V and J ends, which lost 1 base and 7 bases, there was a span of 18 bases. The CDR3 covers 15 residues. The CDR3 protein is CASSLTNSQEGEQYF. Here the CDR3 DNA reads TGCGCCAGCAGCTTGACCAACTCACAGGAGGGAGAGCAGTACTTC.

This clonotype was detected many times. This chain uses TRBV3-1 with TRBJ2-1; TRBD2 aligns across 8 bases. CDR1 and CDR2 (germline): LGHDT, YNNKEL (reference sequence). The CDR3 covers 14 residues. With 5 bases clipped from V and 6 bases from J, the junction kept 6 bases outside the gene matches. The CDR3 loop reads CASSGTRIGNEQFF. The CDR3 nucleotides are TGTGCCAGCAGCGGGACTAGGATCGGCAATGAGCAGTTCTTC.

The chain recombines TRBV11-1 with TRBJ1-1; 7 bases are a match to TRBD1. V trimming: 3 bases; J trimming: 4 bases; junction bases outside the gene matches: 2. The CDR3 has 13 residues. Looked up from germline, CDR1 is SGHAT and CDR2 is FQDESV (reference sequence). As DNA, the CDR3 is TGTGCCAGCAGCTTCGAGGGGGCCACTGAAGCTTTCTTT. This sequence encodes CASSFEGATEAFF. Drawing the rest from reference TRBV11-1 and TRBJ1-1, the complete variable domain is EAEVAQSPRYKITEKSQAVAFWCDPISGHATLYWYRQILGQGPELLVQFQDESVVDDSQLPKDRFSAERLKGVDSTLKIQPAELGDSAMYLCASSFEGATEAFFGQGTRLTVV.

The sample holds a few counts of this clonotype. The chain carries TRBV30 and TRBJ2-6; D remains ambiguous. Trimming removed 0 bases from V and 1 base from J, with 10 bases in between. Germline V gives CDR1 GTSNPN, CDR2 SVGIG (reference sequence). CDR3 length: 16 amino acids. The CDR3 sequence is CAWSVGFPSGANVLTF. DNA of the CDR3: TGTGCCTGGAGTGTCGGGTTCCCGTCTGGGGCCAACGTCCTGACTTTC.

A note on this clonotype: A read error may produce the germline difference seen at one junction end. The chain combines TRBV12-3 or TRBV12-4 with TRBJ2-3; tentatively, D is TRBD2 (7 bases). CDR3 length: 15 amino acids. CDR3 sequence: CASSRLGGGGDMQYF. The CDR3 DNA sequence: TGTGCCAGCAGTCGACTAGGGGGGGGAGGAGATATGCAGTATTTT.

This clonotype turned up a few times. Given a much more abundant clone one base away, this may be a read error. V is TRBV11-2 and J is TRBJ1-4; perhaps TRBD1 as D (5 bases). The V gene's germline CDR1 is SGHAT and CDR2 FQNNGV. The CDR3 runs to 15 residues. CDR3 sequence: CTSSRRGVRSEKLFF. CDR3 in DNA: TGTACCAGCAGCCGTCGAGGGGTACGGAGTGAAAAACTGTTTTTT. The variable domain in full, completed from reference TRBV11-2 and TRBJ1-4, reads EAGVAQSPRYKIIEKRQSVAFWCNPISGHATLYWYQQILGQGPKLLIQFQNNGVVDDSQLPKDRFSAERLKGVDSTLKIQPAKLEDSAVYLCTSSRRGVRSEKLFFGSGTQLSVL.

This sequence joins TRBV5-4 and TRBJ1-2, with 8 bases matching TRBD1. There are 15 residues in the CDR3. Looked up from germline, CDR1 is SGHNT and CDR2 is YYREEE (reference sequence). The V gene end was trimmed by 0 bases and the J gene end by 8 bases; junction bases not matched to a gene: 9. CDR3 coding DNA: TGTGCCAGCAGCTTGGTGGGTCAGGGGGCGCAAGGCTACACCTTC. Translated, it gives CASSLVGQGAQGYTF.

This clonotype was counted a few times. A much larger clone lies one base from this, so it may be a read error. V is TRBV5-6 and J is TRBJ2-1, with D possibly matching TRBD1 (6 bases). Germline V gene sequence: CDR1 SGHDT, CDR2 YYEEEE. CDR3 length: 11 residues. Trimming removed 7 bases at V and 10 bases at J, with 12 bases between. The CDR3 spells CASGRTDEQFF. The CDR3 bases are TGTGCCAGCGGAAGGACAGACGAGCAGTTCTTC.

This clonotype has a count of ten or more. CDR3 in DNA: TGTGCCAGCCAACCCGGGACGGTAAGCACAGATACGCAGTATTTT. Its translation: CASQPGTVSTDTQYF. The chain uses TRBV6-1 and TRBJ2-3, with D possibly being TRBD1 or TRBD2 (5 bases each). Germline lookup yields CDR1 MNHNS and CDR2 SASEGT. V was cut by 8 bases and J by 0 bases, with 15 bases left in between. The CDR3 runs to 15 residues.

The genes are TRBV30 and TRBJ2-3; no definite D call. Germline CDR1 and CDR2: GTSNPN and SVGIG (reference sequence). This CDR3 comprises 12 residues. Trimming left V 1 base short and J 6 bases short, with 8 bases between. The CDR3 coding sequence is TGTGCCTGGAGTGGGGCCGCGGATACGCAGTATTTT. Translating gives CAWSGAADTQYF.

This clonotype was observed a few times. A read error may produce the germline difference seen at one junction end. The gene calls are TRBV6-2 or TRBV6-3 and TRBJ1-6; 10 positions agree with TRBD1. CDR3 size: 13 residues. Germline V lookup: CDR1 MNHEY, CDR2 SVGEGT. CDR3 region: CASRDRGNSPPHF. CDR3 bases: TGTGCCAGCCGGGACAGGGGAAATTCACCCCCCCACTTT.

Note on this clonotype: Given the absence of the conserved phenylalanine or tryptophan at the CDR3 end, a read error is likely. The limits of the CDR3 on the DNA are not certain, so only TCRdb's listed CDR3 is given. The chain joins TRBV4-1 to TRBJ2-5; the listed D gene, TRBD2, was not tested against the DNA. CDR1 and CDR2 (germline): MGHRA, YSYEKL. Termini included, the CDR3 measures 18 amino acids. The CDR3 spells CASSQDPSPSPDGYTFGS.

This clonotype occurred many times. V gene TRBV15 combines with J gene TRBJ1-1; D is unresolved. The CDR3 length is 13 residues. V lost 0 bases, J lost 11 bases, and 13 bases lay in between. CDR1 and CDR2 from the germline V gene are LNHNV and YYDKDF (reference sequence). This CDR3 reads CATSRDWRTSAFF. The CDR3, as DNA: TGTGCCACCAGCAGAGATTGGAGGACGTCGGCTTTCTTT. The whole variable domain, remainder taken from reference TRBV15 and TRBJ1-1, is DAMVIQNPRYQVTQFGKPVTLSCSQTLNHNVMYWYQQKSSQAPKLLFHYYDKDFNNEADTPDNFQSRRPNTSFCFLDIRSPGLGDTAMYLCATSRDWRTSAFFGQGTRLTVV.

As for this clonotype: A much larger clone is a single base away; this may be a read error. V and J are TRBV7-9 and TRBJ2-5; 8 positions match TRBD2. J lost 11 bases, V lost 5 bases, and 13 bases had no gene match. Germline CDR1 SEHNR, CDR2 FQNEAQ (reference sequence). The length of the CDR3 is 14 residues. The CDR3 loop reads CASSPRERGNEQYF. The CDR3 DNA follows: TGTGCCAGCAGCCCGAGGGAGCGGGGGAATGAGCAGTACTTC.

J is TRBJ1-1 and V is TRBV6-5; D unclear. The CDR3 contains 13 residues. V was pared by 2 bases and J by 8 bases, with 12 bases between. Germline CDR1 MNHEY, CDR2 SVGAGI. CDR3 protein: CASSYRRTLEAFF. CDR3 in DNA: TGTGCCAGCAGTTACAGGAGAACTTTGGAAGCTTTCTTT.

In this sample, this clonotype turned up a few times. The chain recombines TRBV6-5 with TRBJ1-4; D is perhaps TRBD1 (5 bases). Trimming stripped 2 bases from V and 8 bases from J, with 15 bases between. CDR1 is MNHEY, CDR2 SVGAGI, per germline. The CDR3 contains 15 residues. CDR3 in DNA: TGTGCCAGCAGTTACAGGGGTCATCGGGGGGAAAAACTGTTTTTT. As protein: CASSYRGHRGEKLFF.

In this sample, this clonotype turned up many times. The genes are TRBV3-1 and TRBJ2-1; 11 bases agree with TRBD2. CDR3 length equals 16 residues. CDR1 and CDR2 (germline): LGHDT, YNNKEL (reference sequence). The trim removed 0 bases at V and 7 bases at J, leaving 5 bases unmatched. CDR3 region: CASSQDLAGGLNEQFF. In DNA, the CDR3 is TGTGCCAGCAGCCAAGATCTAGCGGGGGGTCTGAATGAGCAGTTCTTC.

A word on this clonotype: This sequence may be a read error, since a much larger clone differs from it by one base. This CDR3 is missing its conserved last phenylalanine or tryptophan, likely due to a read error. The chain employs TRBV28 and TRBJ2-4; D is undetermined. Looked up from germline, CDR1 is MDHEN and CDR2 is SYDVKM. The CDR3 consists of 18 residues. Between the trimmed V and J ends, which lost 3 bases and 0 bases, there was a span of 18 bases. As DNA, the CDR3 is TGTGCCAGCAGTTTTTTAGGAAGGAGCCCAGGAGCCAAAAACATTCAGTACTAC. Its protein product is CASSFLGRSPGAKNIQYY.

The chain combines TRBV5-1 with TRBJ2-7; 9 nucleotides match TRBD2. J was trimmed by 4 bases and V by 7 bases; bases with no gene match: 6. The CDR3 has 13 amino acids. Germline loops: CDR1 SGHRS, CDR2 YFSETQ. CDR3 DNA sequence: TGCGCCAGCGGGCGGGGGGGCCATTACGAGCAGTACTTC. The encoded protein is CASGRGGHYEQYF.

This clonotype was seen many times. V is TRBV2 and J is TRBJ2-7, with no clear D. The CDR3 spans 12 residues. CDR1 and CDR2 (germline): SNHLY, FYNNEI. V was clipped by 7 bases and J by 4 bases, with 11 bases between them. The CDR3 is CASTRTTYEQYF. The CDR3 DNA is TGTGCCAGCACCAGAACCACTTACGAGCAGTACTTC.

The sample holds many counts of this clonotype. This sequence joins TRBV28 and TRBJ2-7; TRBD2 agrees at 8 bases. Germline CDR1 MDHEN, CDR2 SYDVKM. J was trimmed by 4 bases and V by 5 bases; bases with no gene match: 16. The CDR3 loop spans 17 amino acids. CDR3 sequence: CASSTPRPGTRQYEQYF. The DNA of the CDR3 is TGTGCCAGCAGTACACCGAGACCCGGGACTAGGCAATACGAGCAGTACTTC.